The source of this T cell receptor (beta chain) is a study of blood T cell repertoires in COVID-19. About the research overall: Acute and convalescent COVID-19 samples came from the United States, Italy and Spain.

Measured with immunoSEQ multiplex PCR; TCRdb has only the in-frame clones, and not every one. The sample yields just over 300,000 clones, over 75% seen once. CDR1 and CDR2 (germline): SEHNR, FQNEAQ (reference sequence). The V and J ends lost 5 bases and 8 bases, in that order; junction bases with no gene match: 11. The CDR3 has 14 amino acids. Enrollees, about 18 to 95 years old, lived in 20 to 25 US areas. Recovered status applied to Cohort 3 donors who had two consecutive negative PCRs. It also applied to those with clearance or with symptom resolution. The chain combines TRBV7-9 with TRBJ1-2, with TRBD1 matching over 7 bases. This TCR came from a man aged 25-45 years who had recovered from COVID-19. The sample taken for sequencing was PBMCs or T cells enriched from blood (not recorded which). CDR3 loop: CASSPGQAWKGYTF. CDR3 in DNA: TGTGCCAGCAGCCCCGGACAGGCTTGGAAAGGCTACACCTTC. Full variable domain (missing parts from reference TRBV7-9 and TRBJ1-2): DTGVSQNPRHKITKRGQNVTFRCDPISEHNRLYWYRQTLGQGPEFLTYFQNEAQLEKSRLLSDRFSAERPKGSFSTLEIQRTEQGDSAMYLCASSPGQAWKGYTFGSGTRLTVV.